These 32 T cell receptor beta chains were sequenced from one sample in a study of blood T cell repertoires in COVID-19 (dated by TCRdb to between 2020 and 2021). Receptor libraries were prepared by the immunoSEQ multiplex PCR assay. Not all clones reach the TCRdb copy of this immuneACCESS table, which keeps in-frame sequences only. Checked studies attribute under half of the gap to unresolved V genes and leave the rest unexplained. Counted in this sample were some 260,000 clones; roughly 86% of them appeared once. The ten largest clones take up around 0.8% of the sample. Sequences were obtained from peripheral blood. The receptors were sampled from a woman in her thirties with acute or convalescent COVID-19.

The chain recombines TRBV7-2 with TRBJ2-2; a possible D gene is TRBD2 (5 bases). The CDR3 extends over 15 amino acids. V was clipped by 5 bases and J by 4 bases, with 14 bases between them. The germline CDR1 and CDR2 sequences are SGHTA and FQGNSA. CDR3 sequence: CASSRGGLGTGELFF. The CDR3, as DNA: TGTGCCAGCAGCCGGGGTGGTTTGGGCACCGGGGAGCTGTTTTTT.

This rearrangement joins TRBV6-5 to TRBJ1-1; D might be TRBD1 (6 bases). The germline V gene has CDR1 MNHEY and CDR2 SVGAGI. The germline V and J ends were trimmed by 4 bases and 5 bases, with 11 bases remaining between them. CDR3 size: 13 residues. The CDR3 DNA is TGTGCCAGCAGTTTGGGCAGGGGAACTGAAGCTTTCTTT. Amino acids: CASSLGRGTEAFF.

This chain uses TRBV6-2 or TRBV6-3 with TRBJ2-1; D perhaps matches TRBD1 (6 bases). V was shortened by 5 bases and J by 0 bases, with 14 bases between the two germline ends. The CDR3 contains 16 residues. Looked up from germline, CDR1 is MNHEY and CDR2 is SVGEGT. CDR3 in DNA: TGTGCCAGCAGTAGGCTCACAGGGAGCTCCTACAATGAGCAGTTCTTC. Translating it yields CASSRLTGSSYNEQFF.

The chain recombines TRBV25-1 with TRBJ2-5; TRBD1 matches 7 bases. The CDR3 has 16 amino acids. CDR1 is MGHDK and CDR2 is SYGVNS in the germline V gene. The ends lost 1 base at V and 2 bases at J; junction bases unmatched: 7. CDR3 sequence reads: CASSELGQPLQETQYF. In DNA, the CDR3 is TGTGCCAGCAGTGAATTGGGACAGCCACTTCAAGAGACCCAGTACTTC.

This CDR3 is CASGLAGSTDTQYF. DNA for the CDR3: TGTGCTAGTGGTTTAGCGGGGAGCACAGATACGCAGTATTTT. The chain couples TRBV12-5 to TRBJ2-3; TRBD2 agrees at 7 bases. This CDR3 spans 14 amino acids. Trimming removed 3 bases from V and 0 bases from J; junction bases left unmatched: 0. Germline lookup yields CDR1 LGHNT and CDR2 FRNRAP.

Here the CDR3 DNA reads TGCGCCAGCAGCTCGGGAGCGGGAGAGGAGACCCAGTACTTC. It translates to CASSSGAGEETQYF. The chain uses TRBV4-1 and TRBJ2-5, with TRBD2 matching 8 bases. The CDR3 runs to 14 residues. The V and J ends lost 5 bases and 5 bases, in that order; junction bases with no gene match: 7. Germline V gene data show CDR1 as MGHRA and CDR2 as YSYEKL.

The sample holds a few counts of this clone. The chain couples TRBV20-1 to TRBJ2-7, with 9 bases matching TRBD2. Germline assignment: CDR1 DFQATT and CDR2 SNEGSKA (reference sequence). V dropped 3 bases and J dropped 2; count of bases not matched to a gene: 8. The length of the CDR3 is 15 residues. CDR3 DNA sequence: TGCAGTGCTAGTAGGCCTAGCGGGACCCCCTACGAGCAGTACTTC. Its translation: CSASRPSGTPYEQYF.

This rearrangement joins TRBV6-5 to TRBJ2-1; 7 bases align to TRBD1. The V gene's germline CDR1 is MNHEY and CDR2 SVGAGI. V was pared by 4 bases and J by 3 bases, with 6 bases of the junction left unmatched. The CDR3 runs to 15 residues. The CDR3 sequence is CASSSGTAIYNEQFF. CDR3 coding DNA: TGTGCCAGCAGTTCCGGGACAGCGATCTACAATGAGCAGTTCTTC.

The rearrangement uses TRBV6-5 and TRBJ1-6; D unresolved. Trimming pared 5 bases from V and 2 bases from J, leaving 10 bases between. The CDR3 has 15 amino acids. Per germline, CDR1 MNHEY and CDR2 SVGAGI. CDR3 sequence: CASSPDGAYNSPLHF. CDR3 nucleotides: TGTGCCAGCAGTCCTGACGGAGCCTATAATTCACCCCTCCACTTT.

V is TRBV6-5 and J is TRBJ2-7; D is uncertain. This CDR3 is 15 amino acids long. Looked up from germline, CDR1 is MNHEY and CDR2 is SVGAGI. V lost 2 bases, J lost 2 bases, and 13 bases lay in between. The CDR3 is CASSYDAGTTYEQYF. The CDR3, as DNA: TGTGCCAGCAGTTACGATGCAGGTACCACCTACGAGCAGTACTTC.

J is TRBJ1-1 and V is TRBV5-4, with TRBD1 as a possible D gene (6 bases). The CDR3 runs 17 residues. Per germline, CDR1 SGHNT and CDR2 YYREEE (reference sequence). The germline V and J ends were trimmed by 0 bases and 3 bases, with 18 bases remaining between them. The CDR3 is CASSLGTLQGLDTEAFF. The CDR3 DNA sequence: TGTGCCAGCAGCTTGGGGACGCTGCAGGGGCTGGACACTGAAGCTTTCTTT.

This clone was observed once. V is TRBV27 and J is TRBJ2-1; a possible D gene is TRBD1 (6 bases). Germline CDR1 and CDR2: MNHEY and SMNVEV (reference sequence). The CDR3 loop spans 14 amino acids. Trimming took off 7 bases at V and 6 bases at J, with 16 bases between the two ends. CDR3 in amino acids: CASTVLQGANEQFF. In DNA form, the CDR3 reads TGTGCCAGCACCGTGCTACAGGGAGCCAATGAGCAGTTCTTC.

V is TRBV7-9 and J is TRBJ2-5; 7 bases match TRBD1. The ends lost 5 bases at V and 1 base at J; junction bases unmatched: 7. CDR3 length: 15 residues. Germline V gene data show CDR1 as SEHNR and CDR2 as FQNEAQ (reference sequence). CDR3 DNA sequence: TGTGCCAGCAGCCCGACCGGGACAGCCCAAGAGACCCAGTACTTC. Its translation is CASSPTGTAQETQYF. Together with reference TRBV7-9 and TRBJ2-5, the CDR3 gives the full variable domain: DTGVSQNPRHKITKRGQNVTFRCDPISEHNRLYWYRQTLGQGPEFLTYFQNEAQLEKSRLLSDRFSAERPKGSFSTLEIQRTEQGDSAMYLCASSPTGTAQETQYFGPGTRLLVL.

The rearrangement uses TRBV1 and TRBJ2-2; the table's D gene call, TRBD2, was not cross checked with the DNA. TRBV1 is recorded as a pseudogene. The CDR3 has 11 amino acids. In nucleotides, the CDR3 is TGCACCGCCCACCGGACCGGGGAGCTGTTTTTT. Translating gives CTAHRTGELFF.

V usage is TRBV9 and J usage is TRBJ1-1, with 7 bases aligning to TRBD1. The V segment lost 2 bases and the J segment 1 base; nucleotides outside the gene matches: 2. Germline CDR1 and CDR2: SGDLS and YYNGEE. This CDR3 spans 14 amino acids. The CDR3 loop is CASSVGTENTEAFF. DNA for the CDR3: TGTGCCAGCAGCGTCGGGACAGAGAACACTGAAGCTTTCTTT.

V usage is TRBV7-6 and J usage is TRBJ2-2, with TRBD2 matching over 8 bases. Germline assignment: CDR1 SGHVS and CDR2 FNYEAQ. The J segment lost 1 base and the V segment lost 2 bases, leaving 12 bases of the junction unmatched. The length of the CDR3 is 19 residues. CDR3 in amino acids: CASSLHHRPGLGNTGELFF. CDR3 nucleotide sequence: TGTGCCAGCAGCTTACATCACCGACCGGGACTAGGGAACACCGGGGAGCTGTTTTTT.

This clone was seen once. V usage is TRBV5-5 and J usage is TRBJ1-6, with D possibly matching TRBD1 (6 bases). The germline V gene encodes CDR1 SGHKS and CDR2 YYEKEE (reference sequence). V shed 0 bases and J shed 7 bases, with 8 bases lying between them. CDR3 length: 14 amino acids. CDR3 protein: CASSLETGNSPLHF. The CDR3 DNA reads TGTGCCAGCAGCTTGGAAACAGGGAATTCACCCCTCCACTTT.

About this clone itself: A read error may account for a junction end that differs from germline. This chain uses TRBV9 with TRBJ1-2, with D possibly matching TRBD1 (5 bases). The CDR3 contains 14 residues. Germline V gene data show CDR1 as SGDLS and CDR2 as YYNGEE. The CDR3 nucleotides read TGTGCCAGCAGCGTAGCCGGGACTAAGTATGGCTACACCTTC. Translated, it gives CASSVAGTKYGYTF.

The CDR3 here is CASSQRELDEQFF. The CDR3 region has the DNA TGTGCCAGCTCGCAGCGGGAGTTGGATGAGCAGTTCTTC. The chain recombines TRBV7-9 with TRBJ2-1; 8 bases are shared with TRBD2. V lost 8 bases to trimming and J lost 8 bases; unmatched junction nucleotides: 8. Germline CDR1 is SEHNR and CDR2 is FQNEAQ (reference sequence). The CDR3 has 13 amino acids.

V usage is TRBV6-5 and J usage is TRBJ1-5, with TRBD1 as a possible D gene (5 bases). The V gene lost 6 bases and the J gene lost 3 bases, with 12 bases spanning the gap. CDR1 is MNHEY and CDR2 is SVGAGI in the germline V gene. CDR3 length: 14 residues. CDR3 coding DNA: TGTGCCAGCAGCTTAGACAGATACAATCAGCCCCAGCATTTT. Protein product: CASSLDRYNQPQHF.

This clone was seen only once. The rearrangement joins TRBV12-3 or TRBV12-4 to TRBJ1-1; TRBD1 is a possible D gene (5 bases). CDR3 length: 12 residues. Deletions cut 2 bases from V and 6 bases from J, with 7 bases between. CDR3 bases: TGTGCCAGCAGTTTAAGGGGATCTGAAGCTTTCTTT. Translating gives CASSLRGSEAFF.

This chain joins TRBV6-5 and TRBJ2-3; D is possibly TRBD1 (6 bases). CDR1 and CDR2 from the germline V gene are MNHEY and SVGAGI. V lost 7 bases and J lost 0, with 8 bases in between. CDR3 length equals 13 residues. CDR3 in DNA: TGTGCCAGCAAAGGGACAAGCACAGATACGCAGTATTTT. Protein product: CASKGTSTDTQYF.

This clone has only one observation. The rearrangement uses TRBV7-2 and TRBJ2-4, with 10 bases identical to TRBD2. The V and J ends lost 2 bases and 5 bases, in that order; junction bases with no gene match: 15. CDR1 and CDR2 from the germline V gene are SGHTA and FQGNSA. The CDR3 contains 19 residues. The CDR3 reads CASSLSVTSGVPGQNIQYF. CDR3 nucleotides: TGTGCCAGCAGCTTAAGTGTAACTAGCGGGGTTCCAGGGCAAAACATTCAGTACTTC.

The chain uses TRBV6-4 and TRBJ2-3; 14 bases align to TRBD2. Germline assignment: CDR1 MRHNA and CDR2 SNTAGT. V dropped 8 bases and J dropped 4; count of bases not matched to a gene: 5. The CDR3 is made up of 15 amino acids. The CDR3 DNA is TGTGCCAGCGCAGGACTAGCGGGAGGCCCAGATACGCAGTATTTT. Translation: CASAGLAGGPDTQYF.

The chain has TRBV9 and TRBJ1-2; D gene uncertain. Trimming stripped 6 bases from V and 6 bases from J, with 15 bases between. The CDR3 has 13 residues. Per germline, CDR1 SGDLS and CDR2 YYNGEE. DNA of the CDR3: TGTGCCAGCAAGAGCGTAAGCTCTAATGGCTACACCTTC. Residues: CASKSVSSNGYTF.

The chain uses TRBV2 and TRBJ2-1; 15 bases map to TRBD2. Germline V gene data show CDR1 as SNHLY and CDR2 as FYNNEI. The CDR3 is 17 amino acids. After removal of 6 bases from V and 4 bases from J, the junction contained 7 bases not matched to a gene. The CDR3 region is CASRKPGLAGGYNEQFF. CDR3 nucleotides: TGTGCCAGCAGAAAACCAGGACTAGCGGGAGGGTACAATGAGCAGTTCTTC.

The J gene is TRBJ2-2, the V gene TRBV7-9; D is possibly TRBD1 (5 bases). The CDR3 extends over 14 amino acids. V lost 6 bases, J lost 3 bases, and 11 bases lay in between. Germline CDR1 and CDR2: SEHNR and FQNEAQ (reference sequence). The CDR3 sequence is CASRQVSDTGELFF. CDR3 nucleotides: TGTGCCAGCAGACAGGTTTCGGACACCGGGGAGCTGTTTTTT.

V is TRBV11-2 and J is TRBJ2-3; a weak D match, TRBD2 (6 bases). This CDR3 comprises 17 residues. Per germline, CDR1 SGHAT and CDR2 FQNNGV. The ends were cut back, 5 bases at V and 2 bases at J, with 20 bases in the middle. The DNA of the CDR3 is TGTGCCAGCAGCCGGGACCCGGGGCGGGGTTTCACAGATACGCAGTATTTT. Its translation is CASSRDPGRGFTDTQYF. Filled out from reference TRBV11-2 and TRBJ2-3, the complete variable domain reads EAGVAQSPRYKIIEKRQSVAFWCNPISGHATLYWYQQILGQGPKLLIQFQNNGVVDDSQLPKDRFSAERLKGVDSTLKIQPAKLEDSAVYLCASSRDPGRGFTDTQYFGPGTRLTVL.

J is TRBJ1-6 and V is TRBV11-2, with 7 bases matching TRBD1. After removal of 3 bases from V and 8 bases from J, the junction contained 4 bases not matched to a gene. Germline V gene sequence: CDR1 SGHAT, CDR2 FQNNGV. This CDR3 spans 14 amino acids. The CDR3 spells CASSLRQGYSPLHF. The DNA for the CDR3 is TGTGCCAGCAGCTTGAGACAGGGTTATTCACCCCTCCACTTT.

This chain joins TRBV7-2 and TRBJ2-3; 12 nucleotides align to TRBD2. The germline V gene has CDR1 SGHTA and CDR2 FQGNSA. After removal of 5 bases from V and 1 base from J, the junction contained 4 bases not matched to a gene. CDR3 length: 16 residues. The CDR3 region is CASSTRTSGGTDTQYF. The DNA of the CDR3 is TGTGCCAGCAGCACCCGGACTAGCGGGGGCACAGATACGCAGTATTTT.

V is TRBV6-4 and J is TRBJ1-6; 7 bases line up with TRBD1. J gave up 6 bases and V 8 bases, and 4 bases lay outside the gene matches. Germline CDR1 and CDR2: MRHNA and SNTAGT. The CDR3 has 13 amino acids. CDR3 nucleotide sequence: TGTGCCAGCTCGACAGGGACTAATTCACCCCTCCACTTT. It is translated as CASSTGTNSPLHF.

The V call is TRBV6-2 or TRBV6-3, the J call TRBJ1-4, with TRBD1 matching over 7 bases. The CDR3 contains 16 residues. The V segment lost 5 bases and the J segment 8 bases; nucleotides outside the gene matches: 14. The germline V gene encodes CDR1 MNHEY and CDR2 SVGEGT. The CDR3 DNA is TGTGCCAGCAGTCCGCCGTGGAACAGGGGTAGCGAAAAACTGTTTTTT. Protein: CASSPPWNRGSEKLFF.